These T cell receptor beta chains were read from a single sample in a study of T cells after yellow fever vaccination. TCRdb processed the 5' RACE reads anew with MiXCR; each CDR3 protein has one entry. The sample lists tens of thousands of distinct CDR3 sequences; around 7.7% were seen once. The sample here was CD8+ T cells sorted from PBMCs, taken approximately 11 days after the first yellow fever vaccination. These receptors all stem from a man aged 18 to 29 who received the YFV17D yellow fever vaccine. The CDR3 runs from the conserved cysteine through the conserved F or W. The D gene is left open where the match is weak. Size tells how often a clone was seen (once, few, many) or the class of an expanded clone, and some rows leave it out.

>many|TRBV4-1|.|TRBJ1-1
CASSQDNTEAFF
TGCGCCAGCAGCCAAGATAACACTGAAGCTTTCTTT
>few|TRBV3-1|.|TRBJ2-3
CASSGFSRASLTDTQYF
TGTGCCAGCAGTGGATTCAGCCGTGCATCCCTCACAGATACGCAGTATTTT
>.|TRBV6-6|.|TRBJ2-7
CASSSAGGYEQYF
TGTGCCAGCAGTTCTGCCGGGGGCTACGAGCAGTACTTC
>few|TRBV4-3|TRBD1|TRBJ2-2
CASSLNNRDRGYGGELFF
TGCGCCAGCAGCCTTAATAACCGGGACAGGGGATACGGCGGGGAGCTGTTTTTT
>few|TRBV14|.|TRBJ2-4
CASSPGDQGISNIQYF
TGTGCCAGCAGTCCCGGAGATCAGGGTATATCAAACATTCAGTACTTC
>many|TRBV29-1|.|TRBJ2-7
CSVEVGRQSGEQYF
TGCAGCGTTGAAGTAGGACGTCAATCGGGCGAGCAGTACTTC
>many|TRBV28|.|TRBJ2-3
CASSWGAVTSTDTQYF
TGTGCCAGCAGTTGGGGGGCAGTAACTAGCACAGATACGCAGTATTTT
>.|TRBV6-2/TRBV6-3|TRBD1|TRBJ2-7
CASSQRTGQLYEQYF
TGTGCCAGCAGCCAAAGAACGGGACAGCTCTACGAGCAGTACTTC
>many|TRBV7-2|TRBD2|TRBJ2-1
CASSLFAGENNEQFF
TGTGCCAGCAGCTTGTTTGCGGGGGAAAACAATGAGCAGTTCTTC
>many|TRBV7-9|.|TRBJ2-1
CASSPGDSPYNEQFF
TGTGCCAGCAGCCCGGGGGACAGTCCATACAATGAGCAGTTCTTC
>many|TRBV25-1|.|TRBJ1-2
CASSDSPWGYTF
TGTGCCAGCAGTGACTCACCTTGGGGCTACACCTTC
>.|TRBV12-3/TRBV12-4|.|TRBJ1-3
CASSLSAQAGNTIYF
TGTGCCAGCAGTTTATCAGCCCAGGCGGGAAACACCATATATTTT
>many|TRBV7-2|.|TRBJ1-3
CASTAITVVVPNTIYF
TGTGCCAGCACCGCGATTACTGTGGTGGTTCCAAACACCATATATTTT
>many|TRBV2|TRBD2|TRBJ2-5
CASSEAASGAETQYF
TGTGCCAGCAGTGAAGCGGCTAGCGGGGCGGAGACCCAGTACTTC
>.|TRBV4-1|.|TRBJ1-1
CASSQRADRQNTEAFF
TGCGCCAGCAGCCAAAGGGCTGACAGGCAGAACACTGAAGCTTTCTTT
>many|TRBV6-5|TRBD1|TRBJ1-2
CASSYWTGIGDSYGYTF
TGTGCCAGCAGTTACTGGACAGGGATAGGCGATAGCTATGGCTACACCTTC
>.|TRBV7-9|.|TRBJ2-3
CASSLYQDTQYF
TGTGCCAGCAGTTTATACCAAGATACGCAGTATTTT
>few|TRBV4-2|.|TRBJ1-5
CASSQERYSNQPQHF
TGTGCCAGCAGCCAAGAGAGATATAGCAATCAGCCCCAGCATTTT
>many|TRBV5-1|.|TRBJ2-3
CASSPELGTDTQYF
TGCGCCAGCAGCCCCGAGCTAGGCACAGATACGCAGTATTTT
>many|TRBV7-7|.|TRBJ2-2
CASSLRLNTGELFF
TGTGCTAGCAGCTTACGTCTGAACACCGGGGAGCTGTTTTTT
>many|TRBV7-6|TRBD2|TRBJ2-2
CASSPAGGSRWELFF
TGTGCCAGCAGCCCCGCCGGCGGGAGCCGTTGGGAGCTGTTTTTT
>few|TRBV11-2|.|TRBJ2-1
CASSQRVGTAHEQFF
TGTGCCAGCAGCCAGCGGGTCGGGACAGCCCATGAGCAGTTCTTC
>.|TRBV6-5|.|TRBJ2-5
CASSYSILGTQYF
TGTGCCAGCAGTTACTCGATCTTAGGGACCCAGTACTTC
>many|TRBV12-3/TRBV12-4|.|TRBJ2-7
CASVSYGRSGEQYF
TGTGCCAGCGTCTCGTACGGGCGTTCGGGCGAGCAGTACTTC
>.|TRBV3-1|.|TRBJ2-1
CASSRPGQEQFF
TGTGCCAGCAGCCGACCAGGTCAAGAGCAGTTCTTC
>.|TRBV12-5|.|TRBJ2-7
CASVLQGLSSYEQYF
TGTGCTAGTGTCTTGCAGGGTCTTAGCTCCTACGAGCAGTACTTC
>few|TRBV4-2|.|TRBJ2-3
CASSQAGIGTDTQYF
TGTGCCAGCAGCCAAGCGGGGATTGGCACAGATACGCAGTATTTT
>few|TRBV6-5|.|TRBJ1-2
CASSSPGRGDGYTF
TGTGCCAGCAGTTCCCCAGGTAGGGGGGATGGCTACACCTTC
>few|TRBV6-2/TRBV6-3|.|TRBJ1-1
CASRTTPRGNTEAFF
TGTGCCAGCAGAACTACCCCTAGGGGGAACACTGAAGCTTTCTTT
>.|TRBV5-5|TRBD2|TRBJ2-2
CASTSYRGDTGELFF
TGTGCCAGCACCTCTTATCGGGGGGACACCGGGGAGCTGTTTTTT
>many|TRBV7-8|.|TRBJ1-5
CASSLRGDQPQHF
TGTGCCAGCAGCTTGCGGGGCGATCAGCCCCAGCATTTT
>few|TRBV4-1|.|TRBJ2-5
CASSITETQYF
TGCGCCAGCTCGATTACGGAGACCCAGTACTTC
>few|TRBV9|.|TRBJ2-5
CASSVGSGSIVQETQYF
TGTGCCAGCAGCGTAGGGTCGGGCAGCATAGTACAAGAGACCCAGTACTTC
>many|TRBV6-1|.|TRBJ2-2
CASSGDTGELFF
TGTGCCAGCAGTGGGGACACCGGGGAGCTGTTTTTT
>many|TRBV4-1|.|TRBJ1-1
CASSQDLGGSPQAAFF
TGCGCCAGCAGCCAAGATCTCGGGGGAAGTCCGCAGGCGGCTTTCTTT
>many|TRBV9|TRBD2|TRBJ2-5
CASSVAGGPVETQYF
TGTGCCAGCAGCGTAGCGGGGGGGCCGGTAGAGACCCAGTACTTC
>many|TRBV6-5|.|TRBJ2-1
CASSYSRGNYNEQFF
TGTGCCAGCAGTTACTCCCGGGGGAATTACAATGAGCAGTTCTTC
>few|TRBV5-6|.|TRBJ1-1
CASSMGGNTEAFF
TGTGCCAGCAGTATGGGGGGGAACACTGAAGCTTTCTTT
>few|TRBV7-9|.|TRBJ2-7
CASSFPDGKRGTYEQYF
TGTGCCAGCAGCTTCCCAGATGGGAAGAGAGGGACCTACGAGCAGTACTTC
>few|TRBV10-2|.|TRBJ1-5
CASSELRNQPQHF
TGCGCCAGCAGTGAGTTGCGCAATCAGCCCCAGCATTTT
>few|TRBV7-8|.|TRBJ2-3
CASSLGGSGFINTQYF
TGTGCCAGCAGCTTAGGAGGTAGCGGATTTATAAATACGCAGTATTTT
>many|TRBV27|.|TRBJ1-1
CASSADTTEAFF
TGTGCCAGCAGTGCCGACACCACTGAAGCTTTCTTT
>many|TRBV2|.|TRBJ1-4
CASSETAGEKLFF
TGTGCCAGCAGTGAGACGGCAGGAGAAAAACTGTTTTTT
>many|TRBV6-5|.|TRBJ1-5
CASSSGRNQPQHF
TGTGCCAGCAGTTCCGGACGGAATCAGCCCCAGCATTTT
>.|TRBV4-1|TRBD2|TRBJ2-5
CASSQDVSFGTSRETQYF
TGCGCCAGCAGCCAAGATGTCTCATTCGGGACTAGCAGAGAGACCCAGTACTTC
>few|TRBV7-9|TRBD1|TRBJ1-2
CASSFYPDRAGYGYTF
TGTGCCAGCAGCTTCTACCCGGACAGGGCGGGCTATGGCTACACCTTC
>many|TRBV29-1|TRBD2|TRBJ2-5
CSVGGGPGQETQYF
TGCAGCGTTGGGGGGGGTCCGGGACAAGAGACCCAGTACTTC
>many|TRBV29-1|TRBD2|TRBJ2-7
CSVEAFAGGYEQYF
TGCAGCGTCGAAGCGTTTGCCGGGGGGTACGAGCAGTACTTC
>.|TRBV29-1|TRBD1|TRBJ2-7
CSVRTGATYEQYF
TGCAGCGTTAGAACAGGGGCGACCTACGAGCAGTACTTC
>many|TRBV20-1|TRBD1|TRBJ2-5
CSALGQQETQYF
TGCAGTGCTCTGGGACAGCAAGAGACCCAGTACTTC
>many|TRBV18|.|TRBJ2-7
CASSGNPQGTYEQYF
TGTGCCAGCTCAGGTAACCCCCAGGGGACCTACGAGCAGTACTTC
>.|TRBV5-1|TRBD2|TRBJ2-5
CASSLAGGGLETQYF
TGCGCCAGCAGCTTGGCCGGGGGGGGGCTGGAGACCCAGTACTTC